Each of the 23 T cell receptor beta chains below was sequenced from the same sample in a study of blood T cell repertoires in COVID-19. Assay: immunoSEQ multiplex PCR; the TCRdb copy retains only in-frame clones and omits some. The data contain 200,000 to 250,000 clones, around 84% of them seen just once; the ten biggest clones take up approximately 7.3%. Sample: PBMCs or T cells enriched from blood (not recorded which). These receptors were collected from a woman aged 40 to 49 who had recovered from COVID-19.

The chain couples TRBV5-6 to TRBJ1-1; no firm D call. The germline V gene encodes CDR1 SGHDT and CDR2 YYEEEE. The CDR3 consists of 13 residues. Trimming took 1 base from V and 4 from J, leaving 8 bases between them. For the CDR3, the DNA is TGTGCCAGCAGCTTGCGTCGGTTCACTGAAGCTTTCTTT. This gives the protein CASSLRRFTEAFF. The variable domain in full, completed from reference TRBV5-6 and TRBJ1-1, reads DAGVTQSPTHLIKTRGQQVTLRCSPKSGHDTVSWYQQALGQGPQFIFQYYEEEERQRGNFPDRFSGHQFPNYSSELNVNALLLGDSALYLCASSLRRFTEAFFGQGTRLTVV.

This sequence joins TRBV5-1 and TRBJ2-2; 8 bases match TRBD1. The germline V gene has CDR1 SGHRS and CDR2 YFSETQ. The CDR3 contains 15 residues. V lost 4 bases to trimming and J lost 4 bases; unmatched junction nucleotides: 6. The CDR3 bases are TGCGCCAGCAGCCCCGGACAGGGTCTCACCGGGGAGCTGTTTTTT. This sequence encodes CASSPGQGLTGELFF.

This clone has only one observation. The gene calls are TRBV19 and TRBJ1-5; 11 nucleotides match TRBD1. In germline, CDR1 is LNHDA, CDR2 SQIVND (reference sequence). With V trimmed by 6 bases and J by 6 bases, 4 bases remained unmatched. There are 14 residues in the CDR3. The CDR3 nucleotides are TGTGCCAGTAGAGCCGGACAGGGGGCTCAGCCCCAGCATTTT. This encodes CASRAGQGAQPQHF.

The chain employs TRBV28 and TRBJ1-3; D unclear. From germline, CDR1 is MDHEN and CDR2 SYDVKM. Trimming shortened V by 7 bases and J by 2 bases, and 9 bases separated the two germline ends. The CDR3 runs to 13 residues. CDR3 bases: TGTGCCAGCAAGTCGGCGGCTGGAAACACCATATATTTT. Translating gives CASKSAAGNTIYF. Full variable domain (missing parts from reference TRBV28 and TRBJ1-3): DVKVTQSSRYLVKRTGEKVFLECVQDMDHENMFWYRQDPGLGLRLIYFSYDVKMKEKGDIPEGYSVSREKKERFSLILESASTNQTSMYLCASKSAAGNTIYFGEGSWLTVV.

This chain's CDR3 is CASSLSTSGSETQYF. DNA of the CDR3: TGTGCCAGCAGCTTATCGACTAGCGGGTCTGAGACCCAGTACTTC. J is TRBJ2-5 and V is TRBV5-8; 10 nucleotides line up with TRBD2. The ends lost 2 bases at V and 5 bases at J; junction bases unmatched: 6. The CDR3 sequence is 15 residues long. Germline V lookup: CDR1 SGHTS, CDR2 YDEGEE.

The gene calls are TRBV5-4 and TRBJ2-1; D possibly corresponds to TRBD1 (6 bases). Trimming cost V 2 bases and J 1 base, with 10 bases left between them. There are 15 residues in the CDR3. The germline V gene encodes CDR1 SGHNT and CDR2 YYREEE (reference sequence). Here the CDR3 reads CASSLAGESYNEQFF. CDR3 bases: TGTGCCAGCAGCTTAGCAGGGGAATCCTACAATGAGCAGTTCTTC. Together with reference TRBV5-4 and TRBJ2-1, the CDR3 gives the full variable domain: ETGVTQSPTHLIKTRGQQVTLRCSSQSGHNTVSWYQQALGQGPQFIFQYYREEENGRGNFPPRFSGLQFPNYSSELNVNALELDDSALYLCASSLAGESYNEQFFGPGTRLTVL.

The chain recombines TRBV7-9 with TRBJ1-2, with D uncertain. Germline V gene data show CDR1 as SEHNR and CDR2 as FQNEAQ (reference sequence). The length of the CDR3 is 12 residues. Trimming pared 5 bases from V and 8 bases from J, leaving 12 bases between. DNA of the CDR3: TGTGCCAGCAGCCCGCAAGGACTCGGCTACACCTTC. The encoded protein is CASSPQGLGYTF.

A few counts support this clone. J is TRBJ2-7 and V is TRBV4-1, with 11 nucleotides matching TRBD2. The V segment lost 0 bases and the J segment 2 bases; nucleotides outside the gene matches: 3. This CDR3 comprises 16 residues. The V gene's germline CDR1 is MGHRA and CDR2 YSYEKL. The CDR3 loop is CASSQDPSGRPYEQYF. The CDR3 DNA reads TGCGCCAGCAGCCAAGATCCTAGCGGGAGGCCCTACGAGCAGTACTTC.

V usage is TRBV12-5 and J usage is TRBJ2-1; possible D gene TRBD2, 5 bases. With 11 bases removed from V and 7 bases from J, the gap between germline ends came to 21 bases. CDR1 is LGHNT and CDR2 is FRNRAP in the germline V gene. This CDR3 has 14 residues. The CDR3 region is CAGPDGERGNEQFF. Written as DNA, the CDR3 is TGTGCTGGGCCGGATGGGGAGAGAGGAAATGAGCAGTTCTTC.

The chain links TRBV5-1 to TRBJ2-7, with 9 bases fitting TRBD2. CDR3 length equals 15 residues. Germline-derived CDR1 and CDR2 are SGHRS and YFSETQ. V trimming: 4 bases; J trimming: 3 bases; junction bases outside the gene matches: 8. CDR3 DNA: TGCGCCAGCAGCGCCTTAGCGGGAGAAATCTACGAGCAGTACTTC. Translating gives CASSALAGEIYEQYF.

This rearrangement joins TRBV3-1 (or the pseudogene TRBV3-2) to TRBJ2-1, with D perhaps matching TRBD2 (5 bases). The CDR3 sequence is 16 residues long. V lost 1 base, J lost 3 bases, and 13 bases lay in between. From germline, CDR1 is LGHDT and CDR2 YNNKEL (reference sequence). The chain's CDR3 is CASSQGSLADYNEQFF. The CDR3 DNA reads TGTGCCAGCAGCCAAGGTAGTCTAGCCGACTACAATGAGCAGTTCTTC.

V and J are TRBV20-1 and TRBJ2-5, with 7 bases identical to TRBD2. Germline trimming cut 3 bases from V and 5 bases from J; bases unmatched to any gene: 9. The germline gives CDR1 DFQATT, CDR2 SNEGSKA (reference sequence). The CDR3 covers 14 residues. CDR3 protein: CSASRAGVRETQYF. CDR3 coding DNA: TGCAGTGCTAGTCGGGCGGGAGTAAGGGAGACCCAGTACTTC.

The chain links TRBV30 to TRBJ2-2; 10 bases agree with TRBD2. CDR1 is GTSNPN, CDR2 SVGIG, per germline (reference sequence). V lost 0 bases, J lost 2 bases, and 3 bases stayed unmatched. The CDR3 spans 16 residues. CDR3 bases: TGTGCCTGGAGTGTGGGACTAGCGAAAAACACCGGGGAGCTGTTTTTT. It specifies CAWSVGLAKNTGELFF.

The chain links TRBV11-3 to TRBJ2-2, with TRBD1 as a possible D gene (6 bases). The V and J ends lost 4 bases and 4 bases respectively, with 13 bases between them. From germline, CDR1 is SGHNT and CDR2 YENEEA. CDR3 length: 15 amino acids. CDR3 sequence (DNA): TGTGCCAGCAGCTCCGACAGGAAGGGCACCGGGGAGCTGTTTTTT. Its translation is CASSSDRKGTGELFF.

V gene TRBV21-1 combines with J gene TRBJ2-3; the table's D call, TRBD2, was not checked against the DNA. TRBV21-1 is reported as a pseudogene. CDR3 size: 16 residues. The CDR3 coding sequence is TGTGCCAGCAGCAAAGCCAGCGGGGGAAACACAGATACGCAGTATTTT. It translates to CASSKASGGNTDTQYF.

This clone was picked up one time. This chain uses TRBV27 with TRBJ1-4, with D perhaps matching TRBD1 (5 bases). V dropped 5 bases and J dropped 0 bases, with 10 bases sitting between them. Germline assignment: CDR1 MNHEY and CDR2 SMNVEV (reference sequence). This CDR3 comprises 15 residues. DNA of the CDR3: TGTGCCAGCAGTCCTCGGGGGTCAACTAATGAAAAACTGTTTTTT. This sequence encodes CASSPRGSTNEKLFF.

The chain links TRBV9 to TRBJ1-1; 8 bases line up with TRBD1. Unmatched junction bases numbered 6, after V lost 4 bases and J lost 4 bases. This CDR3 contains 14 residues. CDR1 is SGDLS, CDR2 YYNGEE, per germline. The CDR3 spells CASSLGQEGTEAFF. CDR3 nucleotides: TGTGCCAGCAGCCTGGGACAGGAAGGCACTGAAGCTTTCTTT.

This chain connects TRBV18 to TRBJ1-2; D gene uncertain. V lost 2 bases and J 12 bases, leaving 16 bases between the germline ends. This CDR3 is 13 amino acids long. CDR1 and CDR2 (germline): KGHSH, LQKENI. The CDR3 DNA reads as TGTGCCAGCTCACCATCAACAGCCATAATCGACACCTTC. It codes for CASSPSTAIIDTF.

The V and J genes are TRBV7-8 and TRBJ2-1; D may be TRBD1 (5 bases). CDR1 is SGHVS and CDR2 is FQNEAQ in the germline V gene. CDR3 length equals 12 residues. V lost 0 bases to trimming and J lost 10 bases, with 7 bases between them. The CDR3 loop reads CASSLAAGEQFF. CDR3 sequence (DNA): TGTGCCAGCAGCTTAGCTGCAGGGGAGCAGTTCTTC. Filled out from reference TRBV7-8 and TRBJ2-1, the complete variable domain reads GAGVSQSPRYKVAKRGQDVALRCDPISGHVSLFWYQQALGQGPEFLTYFQNEAQLDKSGLPSDRFFAERPEGSVSTLKIQRTQQEDSAVYLCASSLAAGEQFFGPGTRLTVL.

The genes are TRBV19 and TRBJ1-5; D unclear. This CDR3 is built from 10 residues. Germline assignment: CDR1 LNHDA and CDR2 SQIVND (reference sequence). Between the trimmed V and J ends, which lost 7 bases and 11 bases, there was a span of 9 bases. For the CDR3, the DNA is TGTGCCAGTATGGGTGGAGCCCAGCATTTT. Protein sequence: CASMGGAQHF.

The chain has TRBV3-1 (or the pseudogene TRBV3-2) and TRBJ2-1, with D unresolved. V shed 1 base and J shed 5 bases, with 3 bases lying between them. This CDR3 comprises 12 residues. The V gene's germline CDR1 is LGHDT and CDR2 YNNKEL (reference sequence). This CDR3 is CASSQADNEQFF. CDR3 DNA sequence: TGTGCCAGCAGCCAAGCGGACAATGAGCAGTTCTTC.

The CDR3 coding sequence is TGCGCCAGCAGCCCCGGGACTAGCGGGAGGGTCTACAATGAGCAGTTCTTC. It yields the protein CASSPGTSGRVYNEQFF. This chain uses TRBV5-1 with TRBJ2-1; TRBD2 agrees at 16 bases. The CDR3 sequence is 17 residues long. V gave up 4 bases and J gave up 3 bases; unmatched junction bases: 4. The germline CDR1 and CDR2 sequences are SGHRS and YFSETQ.

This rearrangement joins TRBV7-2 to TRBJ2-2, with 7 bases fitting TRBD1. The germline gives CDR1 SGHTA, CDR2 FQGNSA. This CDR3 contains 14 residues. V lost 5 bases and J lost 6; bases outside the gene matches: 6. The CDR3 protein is CASSQGDLSGELFF. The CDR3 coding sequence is TGTGCCAGCAGCCAGGGGGACCTATCCGGGGAGCTGTTTTTT.